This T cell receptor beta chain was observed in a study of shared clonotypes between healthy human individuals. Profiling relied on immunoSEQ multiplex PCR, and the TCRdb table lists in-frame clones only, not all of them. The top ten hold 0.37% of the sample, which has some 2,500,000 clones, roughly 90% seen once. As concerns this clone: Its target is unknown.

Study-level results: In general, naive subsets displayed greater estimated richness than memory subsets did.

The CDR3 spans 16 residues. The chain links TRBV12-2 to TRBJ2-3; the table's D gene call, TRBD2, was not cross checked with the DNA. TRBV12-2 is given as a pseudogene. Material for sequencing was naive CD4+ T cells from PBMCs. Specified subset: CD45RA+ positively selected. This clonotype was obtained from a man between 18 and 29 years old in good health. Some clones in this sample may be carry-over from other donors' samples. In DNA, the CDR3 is TGTGCAAGTCGCTATGTACTAACTAAACAAAGCGGGAGTGGACATTTT. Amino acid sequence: CASRYVLTKQSGSGHF.